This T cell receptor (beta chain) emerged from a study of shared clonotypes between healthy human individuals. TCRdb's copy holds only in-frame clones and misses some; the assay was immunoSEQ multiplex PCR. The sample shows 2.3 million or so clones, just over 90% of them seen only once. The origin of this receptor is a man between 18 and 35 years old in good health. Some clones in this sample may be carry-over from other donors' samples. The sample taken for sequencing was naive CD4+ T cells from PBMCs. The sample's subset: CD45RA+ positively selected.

DNA of the CDR3: TGTGCCGGTATAGCCGGGACAGGGTATAATGAGCAGTTCTTC. Translation: CAGIAGTGYNEQFF. This chain joins TRBV9 and TRBJ2-1; 9 bases align to TRBD1. Germline V gene lookup returns CDR1 SGDLS and CDR2 YYNGEE. V lost 10 bases to trimming and J lost 7 bases; unmatched junction nucleotides: 12. The CDR3 has 14 amino acids.